This is a list of T cell receptor beta chains from one sample in a study of blood T cells in healthy people across ages. TCRdb independently ran MiXCR on the 5' RACE reads; one entry per CDR3 protein. The sample records about 1.5 million distinct CDR3 sequences, 35% to 45% being singletons. Input material: blood. These receptors all stem from a young woman in good health. CDR3s include the opening cysteine and the closing phenylalanine or tryptophan. The order of the fields is clone size, V gene, D gene, J gene, CDR3 DNA, CDR3 protein. The D gene is left open where the match is weak. Rows may omit the clone size; those that give it use once, few, many or a size class.

abundance: few
v_gene: TRBV9
d_gene: .
j_gene: TRBJ2-6
CDR3nt: TGTGCCAGCAGCTCAGCCGGGTCTGGGGCCAACGTCCTGACTTTC
CDR3aa: CASSSAGSGANVLTF

abundance: .
v_gene: TRBV20-1
d_gene: .
j_gene: TRBJ2-5
CDR3nt: TGCAGTGCTAGAGATAATAGGGCGGTCCAAGAGACCCAGTACTTC
CDR3aa: CSARDNRAVQETQYF

abundance: few
v_gene: TRBV18
d_gene: .
j_gene: TRBJ2-3
CDR3nt: TGTGCCAGCTCACCATTGACGGTTGATACGCAGTATTTT
CDR3aa: CASSPLTVDTQYF

abundance: few
v_gene: TRBV6-2/TRBV6-3
d_gene: .
j_gene: TRBJ1-2
CDR3nt: TGTGCCAGCAGCCCTACAGGGAAGCAGAACTATGGCTACACCTTC
CDR3aa: CASSPTGKQNYGYTF

abundance: .
v_gene: TRBV20-1
d_gene: .
j_gene: TRBJ2-2
CDR3nt: TGCAGTGCTAGAGATCGCAGGGGGGGTGGCACCGGGGAGCTGTTTTTT
CDR3aa: CSARDRRGGGTGELFF

abundance: few
v_gene: TRBV7-9
d_gene: TRBD1
j_gene: TRBJ2-7
CDR3nt: TGTGCCAGCAGCTTAGACGGTGTGCAGGGGGCCTACGAGCAGTACTTC
CDR3aa: CASSLDGVQGAYEQYF

abundance: .
v_gene: TRBV6-2/TRBV6-3
d_gene: .
j_gene: TRBJ1-2
CDR3nt: TGTGCCACAGCCGGGGCAGGGGAGAGATATGGCTACACCTTC
CDR3aa: CATAGAGERYGYTF

abundance: .
v_gene: TRBV7-2
d_gene: .
j_gene: TRBJ1-1
CDR3nt: TGTGCCAGCAGCCCACATGGGGTGGGCACTGAAGCTTTCTTT
CDR3aa: CASSPHGVGTEAFF

abundance: once
v_gene: TRBV20-1
d_gene: .
j_gene: TRBJ2-7
CDR3nt: TGCAGTGCTATCTACCCCGGGCTCTACAATGAGCAGTACTTC
CDR3aa: CSAIYPGLYNEQYF

abundance: few
v_gene: TRBV29-1
d_gene: TRBD2
j_gene: TRBJ2-3
CDR3nt: TGCAGCGTTGAAGCAGCTAGCGGGAAGGCTAGCACAGATACGCAGTATTTT
CDR3aa: CSVEAASGKASTDTQYF

abundance: .
v_gene: TRBV12-3/TRBV12-4
d_gene: .
j_gene: TRBJ1-2
CDR3nt: TGTGCCAGCAGTTCACCCCTCTTGACGGTTAACTATGGCTACACCTTC
CDR3aa: CASSSPLLTVNYGYTF

abundance: many
v_gene: TRBV6-5
d_gene: .
j_gene: TRBJ2-3
CDR3nt: TGTGCCAGCAGGAGAGACACGAGCACAGATACGCAGTATTTT
CDR3aa: CASRRDTSTDTQYF

abundance: .
v_gene: TRBV28
d_gene: .
j_gene: TRBJ1-2
CDR3nt: TGTGCCAGCAGTCCCCTCAGGGAAGGAGTGGGGGGCTACACCTTC
CDR3aa: CASSPLREGVGGYTF

abundance: once
v_gene: TRBV20-1
d_gene: .
j_gene: TRBJ1-2
CDR3nt: TGCAGTGCAACGGACGGGGCGGACTATGGCTACACCTTC
CDR3aa: CSATDGADYGYTF

abundance: .
v_gene: TRBV14
d_gene: .
j_gene: TRBJ1-3
CDR3nt: TGTGCCAGCAGCCAAGACAGGGGTACTGGAAACACCATATATTTT
CDR3aa: CASSQDRGTGNTIYF

abundance: few
v_gene: TRBV6-2/TRBV6-3
d_gene: .
j_gene: TRBJ2-7
CDR3nt: TGTGCCAGCAGTTCTGAGGTCTACGAGCAGTACTTC
CDR3aa: CASSSEVYEQYF

abundance: .
v_gene: TRBV19
d_gene: .
j_gene: TRBJ2-3
CDR3nt: TGTGCCAGTAGTATGACAGGTACTAGCACAGATACGCAGTCTTTT
CDR3aa: CASSMTGTSTDTQSF

abundance: .
v_gene: TRBV20-1
d_gene: .
j_gene: TRBJ1-1
CDR3nt: TGCAGTGCTAGCGACCCACGACGGGACACTGAAGCTTTCTTT
CDR3aa: CSASDPRRDTEAFF

abundance: .
v_gene: TRBV7-9
d_gene: .
j_gene: TRBJ2-1
CDR3nt: TGTGCCAGCAGCTTAGCGTTGGCGGGGCGCCCCTACAATGAGCAGTTCTTC
CDR3aa: CASSLALAGRPYNEQFF

abundance: .
v_gene: TRBV11-2
d_gene: .
j_gene: TRBJ2-1
CDR3nt: TGTGCCAGCAGCTTAGATAGGGTGGGAGGGCAGTTCTTC
CDR3aa: CASSLDRVGGQFF

abundance: .
v_gene: TRBV20-1
d_gene: .
j_gene: TRBJ2-1
CDR3nt: TGCAGTGCTAGGGTGAGCGGACACCAAGAGACCCAGTTCTTC
CDR3aa: CSARVSGHQETQFF

abundance: .
v_gene: TRBV4-1
d_gene: TRBD2
j_gene: TRBJ2-7
CDR3nt: TGCGCCAGCAGCCTGGGACTAGCTGTGAAGGCCCAGTACTTC
CDR3aa: CASSLGLAVKAQYF

abundance: .
v_gene: TRBV2
d_gene: .
j_gene: TRBJ2-7
CDR3nt: TGTGCCAGCAGTGAAGGTAGGATTCAACTCGAGCAGTACTTC
CDR3aa: CASSEGRIQLEQYF

abundance: few
v_gene: TRBV6-2/TRBV6-3
d_gene: .
j_gene: TRBJ1-1
CDR3nt: TGTGCCAGCAGTTACGAGCAGGGAGCCCAGAACACTGAAGCTTTCTTT
CDR3aa: CASSYEQGAQNTEAFF

abundance: few
v_gene: TRBV4-1
d_gene: .
j_gene: TRBJ2-7
CDR3nt: TGCGCCAGCAGCCAAGATAGCGCGACGACCTCCGAGCAGTACTTC
CDR3aa: CASSQDSATTSEQYF

abundance: few
v_gene: TRBV10-3
d_gene: .
j_gene: TRBJ2-3
CDR3nt: TGTGCCATCAGTGTGCTGGGGGCCCCAGATACGCAGTATTTT
CDR3aa: CAISVLGAPDTQYF